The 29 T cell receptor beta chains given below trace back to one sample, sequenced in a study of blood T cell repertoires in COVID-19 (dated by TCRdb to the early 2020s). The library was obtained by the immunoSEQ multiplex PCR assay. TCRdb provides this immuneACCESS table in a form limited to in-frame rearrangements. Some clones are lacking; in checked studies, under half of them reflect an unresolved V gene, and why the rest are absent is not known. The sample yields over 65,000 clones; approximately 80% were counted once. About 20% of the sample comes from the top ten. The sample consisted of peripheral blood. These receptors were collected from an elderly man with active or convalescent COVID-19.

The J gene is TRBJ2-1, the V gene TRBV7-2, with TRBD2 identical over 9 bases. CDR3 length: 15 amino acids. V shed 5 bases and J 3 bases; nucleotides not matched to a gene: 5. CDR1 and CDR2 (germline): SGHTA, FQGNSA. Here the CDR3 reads CASSMTSGNYNEQFF. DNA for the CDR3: TGTGCCAGCAGCATGACTAGCGGAAACTACAATGAGCAGTTCTTC.

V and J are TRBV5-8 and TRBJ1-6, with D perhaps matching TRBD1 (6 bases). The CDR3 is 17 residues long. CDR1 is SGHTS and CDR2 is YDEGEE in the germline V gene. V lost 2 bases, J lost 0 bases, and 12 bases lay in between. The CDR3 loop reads CASSLLQGSSYNSPLHF. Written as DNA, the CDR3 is TGTGCCAGCAGCTTACTACAGGGAAGCTCCTATAATTCACCCCTCCACTTT.

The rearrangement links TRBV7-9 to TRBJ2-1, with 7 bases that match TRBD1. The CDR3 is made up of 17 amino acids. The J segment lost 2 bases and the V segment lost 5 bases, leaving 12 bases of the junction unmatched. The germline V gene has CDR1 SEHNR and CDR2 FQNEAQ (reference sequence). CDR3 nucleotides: TGTGCCAGCAGCCCGAACCAGGGACAGAAAGCCTACAATGAGCAGTTCTTC. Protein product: CASSPNQGQKAYNEQFF.

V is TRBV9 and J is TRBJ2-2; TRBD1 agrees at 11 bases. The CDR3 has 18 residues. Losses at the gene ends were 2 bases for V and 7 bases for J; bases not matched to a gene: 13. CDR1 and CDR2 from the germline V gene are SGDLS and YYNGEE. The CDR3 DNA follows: TGTGCCAGCAGCGTTAGGACAGGGGGCGCATTGGGTTTCGGGGAGCTGTTTTTT. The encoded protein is CASSVRTGGALGFGELFF.

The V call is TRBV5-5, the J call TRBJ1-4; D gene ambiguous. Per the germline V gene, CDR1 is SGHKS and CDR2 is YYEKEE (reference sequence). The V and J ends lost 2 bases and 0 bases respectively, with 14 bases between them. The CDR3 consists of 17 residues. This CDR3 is CASSFSGSPATNEKLFF. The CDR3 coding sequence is TGTGCCAGCAGCTTTTCGGGTAGTCCGGCAACTAATGAAAAACTGTTTTTT.

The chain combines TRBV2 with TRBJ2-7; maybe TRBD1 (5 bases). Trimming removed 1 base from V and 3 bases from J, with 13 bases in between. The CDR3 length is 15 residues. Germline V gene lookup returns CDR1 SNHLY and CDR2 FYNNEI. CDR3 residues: CASSEGGNRYYEQYV. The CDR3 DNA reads TGTGCCAGCAGTGAAGGGGGCAACCGTTACTACGAGCAGTACGTC.

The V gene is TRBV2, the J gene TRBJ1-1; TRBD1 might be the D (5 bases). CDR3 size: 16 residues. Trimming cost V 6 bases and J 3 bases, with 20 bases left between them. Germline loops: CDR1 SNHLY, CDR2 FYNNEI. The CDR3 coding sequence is TGTGCCAGCAGAGATACAGGTTCGCCTGGGGACACTGAAGCTTTCTTT. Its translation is CASRDTGSPGDTEAFF.

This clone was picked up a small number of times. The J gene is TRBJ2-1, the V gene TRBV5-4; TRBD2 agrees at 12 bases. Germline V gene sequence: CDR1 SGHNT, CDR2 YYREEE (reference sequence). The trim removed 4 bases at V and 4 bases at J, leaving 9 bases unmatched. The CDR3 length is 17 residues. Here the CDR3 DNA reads TGTGCCAGCAGCGACACCCTCCTAGCGGGAGGGTACAATGAGCAGTTCTTC. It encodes CASSDTLLAGGYNEQFF.

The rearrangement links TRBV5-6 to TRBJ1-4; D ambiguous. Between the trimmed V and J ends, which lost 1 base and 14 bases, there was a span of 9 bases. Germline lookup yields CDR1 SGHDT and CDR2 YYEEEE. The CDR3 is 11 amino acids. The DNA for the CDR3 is TGTGCCAGCAGCTTGCGGGGAAGGCTGTTTTTT. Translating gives CASSLRGRLFF.

CDR3 coding DNA: TGCAGCGTCGATTCGACAGCGGGTGGTGGCTACACCTTC. Translating it yields CSVDSTAGGGYTF. The chain is built from TRBV29-1 and TRBJ1-2, with D perhaps matching TRBD1 (5 bases). V gave up 6 bases and J gave up 7 bases, with 18 bases separating them. In germline, CDR1 is SQVTM, CDR2 ANQGSEA. This CDR3 has 13 residues.

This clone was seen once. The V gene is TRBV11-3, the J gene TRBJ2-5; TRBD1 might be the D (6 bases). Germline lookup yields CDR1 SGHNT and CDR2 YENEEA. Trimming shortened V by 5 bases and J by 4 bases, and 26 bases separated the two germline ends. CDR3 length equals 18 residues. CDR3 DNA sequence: TGTGCCAGCAGCCCACCGACTCGGGGCAGGCTGGGGGCAGAGACCCAGTACTTC. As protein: CASSPPTRGRLGAETQYF.

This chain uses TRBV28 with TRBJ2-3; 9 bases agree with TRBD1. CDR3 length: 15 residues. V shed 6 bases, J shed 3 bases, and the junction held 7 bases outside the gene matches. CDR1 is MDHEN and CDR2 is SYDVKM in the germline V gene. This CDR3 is CASRPQGQGTDTQYF. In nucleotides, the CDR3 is TGTGCCAGCAGGCCCCAGGGACAGGGAACAGATACGCAGTATTTT. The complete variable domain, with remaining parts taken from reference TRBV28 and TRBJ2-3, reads DVKVTQSSRYLVKRTGEKVFLECVQDMDHENMFWYRQDPGLGLRLIYFSYDVKMKEKGDIPEGYSVSREKKERFSLILESASTNQTSMYLCASRPQGQGTDTQYFGPGTRLTVL.

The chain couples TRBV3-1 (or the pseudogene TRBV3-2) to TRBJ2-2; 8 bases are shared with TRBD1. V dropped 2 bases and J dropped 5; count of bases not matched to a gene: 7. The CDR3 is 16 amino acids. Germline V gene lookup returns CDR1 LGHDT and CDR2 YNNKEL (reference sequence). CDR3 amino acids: CASSQIWDRRTGELFF. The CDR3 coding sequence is TGTGCCAGCAGCCAAATATGGGACAGGCGAACCGGGGAGCTGTTTTTT.

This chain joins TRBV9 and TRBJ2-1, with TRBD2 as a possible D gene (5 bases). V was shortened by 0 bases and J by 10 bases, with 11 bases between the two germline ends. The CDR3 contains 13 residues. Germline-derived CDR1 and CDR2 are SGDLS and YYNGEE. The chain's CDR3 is CASSVGPGVEQFF. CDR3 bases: TGTGCCAGCAGCGTAGGGCCCGGGGTCGAGCAGTTCTTC.

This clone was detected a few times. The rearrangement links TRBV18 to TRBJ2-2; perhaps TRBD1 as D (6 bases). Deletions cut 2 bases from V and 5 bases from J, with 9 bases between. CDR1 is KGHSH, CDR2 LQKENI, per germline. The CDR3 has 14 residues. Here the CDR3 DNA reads TGTGCCAGCTCACCAGATACAGGGACCGGGGAGCTGTTTTTT. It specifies CASSPDTGTGELFF. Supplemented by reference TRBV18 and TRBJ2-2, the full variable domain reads NAGVMQNPRHLVRRRGQEARLRCSPMKGHSHVYWYRQLPEEGLKFMVYLQKENIIDESGMPKERFSAEFPKEGPSILRIQQVVRGDSAAYFCASSPDTGTGELFFGEGSRLTVL.

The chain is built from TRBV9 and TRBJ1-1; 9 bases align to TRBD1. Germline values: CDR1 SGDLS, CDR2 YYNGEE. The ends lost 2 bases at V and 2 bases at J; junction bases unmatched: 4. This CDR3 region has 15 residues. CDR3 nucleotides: TGTGCCAGCAGCGTTGGGACAGGGCTTAACACTGAAGCTTTCTTT. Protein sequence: CASSVGTGLNTEAFF.

CDR3 amino acids: CASSISEAPTEAFF. CDR3 DNA: TGTGCCAGTAGTATCTCGGAGGCTCCCACTGAAGCTTTCTTT. The chain combines TRBV19 with TRBJ1-1; D is undetermined. Trimming took 3 bases from V and 4 from J, leaving 12 bases between them. This CDR3 comprises 14 residues. The germline CDR1 and CDR2 sequences are LNHDA and SQIVND (reference sequence).

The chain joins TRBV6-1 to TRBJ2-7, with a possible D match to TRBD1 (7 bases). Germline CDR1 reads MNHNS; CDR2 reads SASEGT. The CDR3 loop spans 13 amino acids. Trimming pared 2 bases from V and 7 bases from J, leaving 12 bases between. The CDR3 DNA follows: TGTGCCAGCAGTGAACAACAGGGGAGGGAGCAGTACGTC. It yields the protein CASSEQQGREQYV.

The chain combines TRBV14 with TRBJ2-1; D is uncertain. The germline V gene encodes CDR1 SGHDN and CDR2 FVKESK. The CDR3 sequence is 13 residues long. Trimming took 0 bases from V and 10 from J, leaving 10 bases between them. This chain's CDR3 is CASSQDLQSEQFF. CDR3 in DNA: TGTGCCAGCAGCCAAGATCTCCAGTCCGAGCAGTTCTTC.

The CDR3 sequence: CASSIFGRENTGELFF. CDR3 DNA: TGTGCCAGTAGTATATTCGGCAGGGAGAACACCGGGGAGCTGTTTTTT. This chain joins TRBV19 and TRBJ2-2, with D possibly being TRBD1 (5 bases). Germline V lookup: CDR1 LNHDA, CDR2 SQIVND (reference sequence). The length of the CDR3 is 16 residues. Trimming stripped 2 bases from V and 1 base from J, with 11 bases between.

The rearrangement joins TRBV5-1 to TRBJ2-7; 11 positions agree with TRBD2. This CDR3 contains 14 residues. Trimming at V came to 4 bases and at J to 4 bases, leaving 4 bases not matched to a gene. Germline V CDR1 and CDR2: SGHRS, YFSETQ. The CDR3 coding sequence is TGCGCCAGCAGCCTCGGGACTAGCGGTTACGAGCAGTACGTC. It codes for CASSLGTSGYEQYV.

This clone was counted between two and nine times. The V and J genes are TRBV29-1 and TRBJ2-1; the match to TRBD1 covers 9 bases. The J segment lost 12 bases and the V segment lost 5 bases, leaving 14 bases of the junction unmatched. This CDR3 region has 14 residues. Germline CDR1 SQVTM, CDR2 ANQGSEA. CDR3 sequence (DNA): TGCAGCGTTCACCCCGGGACAGGGAACACTGTGCAGTTCTTC. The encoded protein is CSVHPGTGNTVQFF.

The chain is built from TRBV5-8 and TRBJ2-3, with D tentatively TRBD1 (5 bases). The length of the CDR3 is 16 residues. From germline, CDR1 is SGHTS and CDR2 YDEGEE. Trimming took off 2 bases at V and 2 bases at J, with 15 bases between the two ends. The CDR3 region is CASSLRAGAVTDTQYF. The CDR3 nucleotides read TGTGCCAGCAGCTTACGTGCTGGGGCCGTCACAGATACGCAGTATTTT.

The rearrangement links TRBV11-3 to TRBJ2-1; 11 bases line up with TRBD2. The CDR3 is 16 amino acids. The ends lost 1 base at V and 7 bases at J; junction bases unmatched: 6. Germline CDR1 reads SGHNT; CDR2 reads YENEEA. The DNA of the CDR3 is TGTGCCAGCAGCTTAGGAACTAGCGGGAGTGGGAATGAGCAGTTCTTC. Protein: CASSLGTSGSGNEQFF.

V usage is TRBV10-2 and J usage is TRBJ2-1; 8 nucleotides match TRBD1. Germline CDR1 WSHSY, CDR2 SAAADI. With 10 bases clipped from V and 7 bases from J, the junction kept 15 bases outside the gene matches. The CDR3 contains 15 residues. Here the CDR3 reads CATLNRQGSVNEQFF. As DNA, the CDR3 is TGCGCCACCCTAAATCGACAGGGGAGTGTAAATGAGCAGTTCTTC.

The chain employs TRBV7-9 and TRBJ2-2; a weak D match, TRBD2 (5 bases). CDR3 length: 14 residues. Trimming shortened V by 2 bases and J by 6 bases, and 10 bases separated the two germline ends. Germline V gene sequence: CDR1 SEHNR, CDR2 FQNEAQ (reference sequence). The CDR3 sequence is CASSLLEEAGELFF. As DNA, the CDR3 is TGTGCCAGCAGCTTACTCGAGGAGGCCGGGGAGCTGTTTTTT. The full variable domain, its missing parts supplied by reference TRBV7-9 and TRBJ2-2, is DTGVSQNPRHKITKRGQNVTFRCDPISEHNRLYWYRQTLGQGPEFLTYFQNEAQLEKSRLLSDRFSAERPKGSFSTLEIQRTEQGDSAMYLCASSLLEEAGELFFGEGSRLTVL.

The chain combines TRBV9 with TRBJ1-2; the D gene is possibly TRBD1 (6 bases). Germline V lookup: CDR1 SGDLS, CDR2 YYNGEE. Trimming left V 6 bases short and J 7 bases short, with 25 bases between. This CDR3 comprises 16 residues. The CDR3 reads CASTKGGVRGSIGYTF. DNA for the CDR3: TGTGCCAGCACTAAAGGGGGGGTTAGAGGGTCGATTGGCTACACCTTC.

The CDR3 here is CASSSPMSQAPNYGYTF. CDR3 in DNA: TGTGCCAGCAGTTCCCCCATGAGTCAGGCTCCTAACTATGGCTACACCTTC. The gene calls are TRBV28 and TRBJ1-2; no definite D call. CDR1 and CDR2 (germline): MDHEN, SYDVKM. CDR3 size: 17 residues. Trimming removed 4 bases at V and 0 bases at J, with 18 bases between.

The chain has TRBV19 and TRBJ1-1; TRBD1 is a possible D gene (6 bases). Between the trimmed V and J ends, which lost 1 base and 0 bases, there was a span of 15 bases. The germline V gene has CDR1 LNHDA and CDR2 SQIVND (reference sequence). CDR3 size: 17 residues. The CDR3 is CASSIVGGGEMNTEAFF. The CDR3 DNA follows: TGTGCCAGTAGTATAGTAGGCGGGGGCGAAATGAACACTGAAGCTTTCTTT. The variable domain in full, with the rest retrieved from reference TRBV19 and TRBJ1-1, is DGGITQSPKYLFRKEGQNVTLSCEQNLNHDAMYWYRQDPGQGLRLIYYSQIVNDFQKGDIAEGYSVSREKKESFPLTVTSAQKNPTAFYLCASSIVGGGEMNTEAFFGQGTRLTVV.